This T cell receptor beta chain appears in the sequencing data of a study of regulatory T cells in long-lasting Graves disease (dated by TCRdb to 2020 to 2022). Notes on the research overall: To count as having persistent Graves' disease, a patient had to have received antithyroid drug treatment for over 5 years with TSH receptor autoantibodies remaining persistently positive. This study used TCR sequencing and RNA sequencing of peripheral blood to compare persistent Graves' disease patients against newly diagnosed Graves' disease patients. TCR sequencing covered around 13 persistent and roughly 20 newly diagnosed Graves' disease patients, some 35 samples in total. On average, persistent Graves' disease patients in the clinical cohort had been on antithyroid drugs for approximately 10 years. The study took place in China and was registered as a clinical trial. On the study overall, not on this receptor specifically: Because the primary lesion, thyroid tissue, could not be accessed, the study looked at peripheral blood alone. Preferential use of TRBV28, TRBJ1-2 and TRBJ2-5 was observed in persistent disease, whereas TRBV20-1 and TRBJ2-1 were favored in newly diagnosed disease. Persistent Graves' disease patients showed lower TCR Shannon entropy and fewer highly expanded clones than newly diagnosed patients, suggesting clonal expansion. The small sample size was acknowledged by the authors as a limitation that may reduce accuracy. Sequencing and analysis were limited to the TCR beta chain. More public clonotypes were shared among persistent patients (2,741) than among newly diagnosed patients (966).

The library was built by means of multiplex PCR. Instrument used: Illumina HiSeq 4000. To build TCR beta libraries, CDR3 regions were amplified by Arm-PCR using iRepertoire HTBI primers. Before sequencing, the PCR products went through gel purification. The original methods were these. A total of roughly 58 TRBV and 14 TRBJ segments were identified across samples and were used for gene usage analysis of CDR3 amino acid clonotypes. COPE and FqMerger were used to merge filtered high-quality paired reads into contigs. Contigs were aligned with BLAST to IMGT TRBV, TRBD and TRBJ reference genes, and CDR3 was defined per IMGT. Clonotypes above 0.1% frequency were classified as highly expanded clones. Shannon entropy served as the measure of repertoire diversity, while the Gini coefficient captured V-J evenness. A clonotype was considered public if more than one individual shared it. Starting from the raw public reads, TCRdb applied fastp trimming at Q25, assembled clones with MiXCR and retained in-frame beta chains. One record per CDR3 amino acid sequence lists the most common genes and DNA. What appears here as the V and J calls and clone size reflects TCRdb's work, not the paper's. A total of approximately 350,000 distinct CDR3 sequences appear in this sample, 20% to 25% of them only once. The top ten clones comprise about 27% of the sample.

From the cysteine up to the phenylalanine, the CDR3 has a length of 15 residues. The entry retains the CDR3 DNA only, 45 bases that are in frame from base 1. Looking up the germline V gene yields CDR1 SGHDT and CDR2 YYEEEE. Cut back by 3 bases and 2 bases, the V and J ends lie 15 bases apart. This clonotype was seen a few times. Which antigen it targets is not known. No qualities accompany the bases; no much larger clone lies one base away. The sample's time point, from its label and the paper: persistent/refractory GD, antithyroid drugs over 5 years with positive TRAb. RNA was extracted from PBMCs in TRIzol for both TCR sequencing and RNA sequencing. The diagnosis of Graves' disease was made according to American Thyroid Association guidelines. Patients for the study were recruited at an endocrinology department in Xi'an, China. Each patient gave roughly 8.4 milliliters of peripheral blood, collected in an EDTA anticoagulant tube. Ficoll Paque Plus density gradient separation was used to isolate PBMCs, and no additional T cell sorting was done. An Agilent 2100 Bioanalyzer and agarose gel were used to check RNA quality, while a NanoDrop 2000 measured RNA concentration.

The chain joins TRBV5-6 to TRBJ2-7, with the D gene not confidently named. The sequencing here drew on peripheral blood mononuclear cells (PBMCs), taken when the disease was refractory, from a patient treated with antithyroid drugs. This TCR was recovered from a woman between 35 and 50 years old with Graves disease. Donor details come from another sample of the same person, matched by shared clones. CDR3 loop: CASSSDLQEAYEQYF. The base sequence is TGTGCCAGCAGCTCAGACCTTCAGGAAGCCTACGAGCAGTACTTC.